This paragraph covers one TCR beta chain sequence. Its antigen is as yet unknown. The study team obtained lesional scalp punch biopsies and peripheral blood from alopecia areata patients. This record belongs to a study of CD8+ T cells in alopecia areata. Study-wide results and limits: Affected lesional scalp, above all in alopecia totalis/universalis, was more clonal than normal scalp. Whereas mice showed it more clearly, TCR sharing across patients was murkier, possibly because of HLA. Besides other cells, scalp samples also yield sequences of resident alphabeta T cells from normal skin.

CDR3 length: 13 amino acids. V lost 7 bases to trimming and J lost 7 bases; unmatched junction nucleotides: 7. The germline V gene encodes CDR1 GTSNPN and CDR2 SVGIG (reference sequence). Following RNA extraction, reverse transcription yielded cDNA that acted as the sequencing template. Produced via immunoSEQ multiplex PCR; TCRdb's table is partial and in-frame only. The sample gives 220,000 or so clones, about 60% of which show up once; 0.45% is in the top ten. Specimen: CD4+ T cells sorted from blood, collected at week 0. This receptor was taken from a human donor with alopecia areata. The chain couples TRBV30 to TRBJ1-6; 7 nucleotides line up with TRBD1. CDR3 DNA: TGTGCCTTAAACAGGGGCTCGAATTCACCCCTCCACTTT. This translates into CALNRGSNSPLHF. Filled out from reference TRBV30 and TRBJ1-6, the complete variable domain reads SQTIHQWPATLVQPVGSPLSLECTVEGTSNPNLYWYRQAAGRGLQLLFYSVGIGQISSEVPQNLSASRPQDRQFILSSKKLLLSDSGFYLCALNRGSNSPLHFGNGTRLTVT.